The 29 T cell receptor beta chains below come from one sample, sequenced in a study of blood T cell repertoires in COVID-19. Clones were sequenced by immunoSEQ multiplex PCR, and TCRdb holds only the in-frame ones, with some missing. The table records hundreds of thousands of clones, around 81% of them present only once. The sample taken for sequencing was peripheral blood. Receptor source: a woman aged 45 to 65 with active or convalescent COVID-19.

The chain combines TRBV28 with TRBJ2-1; 13 positions agree with TRBD2. CDR3 size: 15 residues. V shed 7 bases and J 7 bases; nucleotides not matched to a gene: 7. From germline, CDR1 is MDHEN and CDR2 SYDVKM. The CDR3 DNA follows: TGTGCCAGCAAAGTTCCGACTAGCGGGAGGAATGAGCAGTTCTTC. This sequence encodes CASKVPTSGRNEQFF.

The rearrangement joins TRBV19 to TRBJ2-2; D might be TRBD1 (6 bases). This CDR3 is built from 15 residues. The germline V gene encodes CDR1 LNHDA and CDR2 SQIVND (reference sequence). V shed 3 bases and J shed 5 bases, with 13 bases lying between them. The CDR3 DNA sequence: TGTGCCAGTAGTATCGGGGCCACAGGGACCGGGGAGCTGTTTTTT. Its translation: CASSIGATGTGELFF.

The V and J genes are TRBV28 and TRBJ2-2, with 10 bases aligning to TRBD1. After removal of 5 bases from V and 5 bases from J, the junction contained 5 bases not matched to a gene. There are 15 residues in the CDR3. CDR1 is MDHEN and CDR2 is SYDVKM in the germline V gene. The CDR3 protein is CASSRQGARTGELFF. In nucleotides, the CDR3 is TGTGCCAGCAGTAGACAGGGGGCAAGGACCGGGGAGCTGTTTTTT.

This rearrangement joins TRBV12-2 to TRBJ2-3; the table's TRBD2 call for D was not verified on the DNA. TRBV12-2 is marked as a pseudogene. The CDR3 spans 15 residues. In DNA form, the CDR3 reads TGTGCAAGTCGCTTCCTCTCTGTTGCGGATCAAACGCAGTATTTT. Translating gives CASRFLSVADQTQYF.

In this sample, this clone turned up a few times. The chain is built from TRBV5-5 and TRBJ2-2; TRBD2 is a possible D gene (6 bases). The germline gives CDR1 SGHKS, CDR2 YYEKEE (reference sequence). This CDR3 has 15 amino acids. The V and J ends lost 4 bases and 0 bases respectively, with 10 bases between them. CDR3 protein: CASSGGGTNTGELFF. CDR3 sequence (DNA): TGTGCCAGCAGCGGTGGAGGGACGAACACCGGGGAGCTGTTTTTT.

This clone has just a few counts. The rearrangement uses TRBV7-8 and TRBJ1-5; D remains ambiguous. This CDR3 has 16 residues. Germline lookup yields CDR1 SGHVS and CDR2 FQNEAQ. With 5 bases removed from V and 2 bases from J, the gap between germline ends came to 16 bases. This chain's CDR3 is CASSPHERRGNQPQHF. The CDR3, as DNA: TGTGCCAGCAGCCCCCATGAACGACGGGGCAATCAGCCCCAGCATTTT.

This clone has just one count. This chain uses TRBV10-1 with TRBJ2-3; no firm D call. The CDR3 contains 13 residues. The V and J ends lost 4 bases and 2 bases respectively, with 7 bases between them. Germline V lookup: CDR1 WNHNN, CDR2 SYGVQD (reference sequence). In DNA form, the CDR3 reads TGCGCCAGCAGTGGAGGCGCCACAGATACGCAGTATTTT. Translated: CASSGGATDTQYF.

The chain uses TRBV29-1 and TRBJ2-7, with TRBD1 matching over 10 bases. Trimming took 1 base from V and 4 from J; bases not matched to a gene: 10. Looked up from germline, CDR1 is SQVTM and CDR2 is ANQGSEA. The CDR3 loop spans 16 amino acids. The CDR3 nucleotides are TGCAGCGTTGAAGGTGGGGACAGGGGTAAAAGATACGAGCAGTACTTC. Its translation is CSVEGGDRGKRYEQYF.

J is TRBJ2-7 and V is TRBV7-9; 9 nucleotides match TRBD2. Looked up from germline, CDR1 is SEHNR and CDR2 is FQNEAQ (reference sequence). The CDR3 loop spans 14 amino acids. J was trimmed by 7 bases and V by 7 bases; bases with no gene match: 11. The CDR3 is CASTLSGLAGEQYF. In DNA, the CDR3 is TGTGCCAGCACCCTTAGCGGGCTAGCGGGGGAGCAGTACTTC.

A few counts support this clone. This chain joins TRBV7-9 and TRBJ2-7; tentative D call: TRBD2 (5 bases). The V gene's germline CDR1 is SEHNR and CDR2 FQNEAQ (reference sequence). The CDR3 runs to 15 residues. V was cut by 2 bases and J by 1 base, with 12 bases left in between. The CDR3 protein is CASSLSGGWSYEQYF. Written as DNA, the CDR3 is TGTGCCAGCAGCTTATCGGGCGGGTGGTCCTACGAGCAGTACTTC.

This chain connects TRBV5-1 to TRBJ1-2, with 9 bases fitting TRBD1. The CDR3 has 15 amino acids. Per the germline V gene, CDR1 is SGHRS and CDR2 is YFSETQ. The V and J ends lost 4 bases and 6 bases, in that order; junction bases with no gene match: 10. CDR3 DNA: TGCGCCAGCAGCCGTCCCTGGGACAGGGTGGATGGCTACACCTTC. It is translated as CASSRPWDRVDGYTF.

This sequence joins TRBV28 and TRBJ1-2; D perhaps matches TRBD1 (6 bases). Trimming removed 9 bases at V and 7 bases at J, with 15 bases between. Germline-derived CDR1 and CDR2 are MDHEN and SYDVKM. There are 12 residues in the CDR3. The CDR3 protein is CASGTGISGYTF. CDR3 coding DNA: TGTGCCAGTGGTACAGGGATAAGTGGCTACACCTTC.

V is TRBV29-1 and J is TRBJ1-1, with TRBD1 as a possible D gene (6 bases). Between the trimmed V and J ends, which lost 7 bases and 0 bases, there was a span of 15 bases. CDR1 and CDR2 from the germline V gene are SQVTM and ANQGSEA. The CDR3 has 14 residues. The CDR3 sequence is CSARDTLLNTEAFF. In DNA, the CDR3 is TGCAGCGCCCGGGACACACTATTGAACACTGAAGCTTTCTTT.

J is TRBJ1-5 and V is TRBV4-1; D unresolved. V gave up 6 bases and J gave up 0 bases, with 18 bases separating them. From germline, CDR1 is MGHRA and CDR2 YSYEKL. The CDR3 sequence is 17 residues long. For the CDR3, the DNA is TGCGCCAGCAGGCGCGAACCGTTGGGAGATAGCAATCAGCCCCAGCATTTT. Encoded protein: CASRREPLGDSNQPQHF.

The V and J genes are TRBV2 and TRBJ2-2; TRBD2 matches 11 bases. The CDR3 consists of 17 residues. Germline V gene data show CDR1 as SNHLY and CDR2 as FYNNEI. J was trimmed by 5 bases and V by 8 bases; bases with no gene match: 13. CDR3 in amino acids: CASGGLAGPTQTGELFF. The CDR3 DNA follows: TGTGCCAGCGGAGGACTAGCGGGTCCAACCCAGACCGGGGAGCTGTTTTTT.

The V and J genes are TRBV10-1 and TRBJ2-7; 9 nucleotides line up with TRBD1. Germline V lookup: CDR1 WNHNN, CDR2 SYGVQD (reference sequence). After removal of 6 bases from V and 7 bases from J, the junction contained 7 bases not matched to a gene. The CDR3 contains 13 residues. The CDR3 DNA reads as TGCGCCAGCAGCCGGGACAGGGCGGGAGAGCAGTACTTC. Amino acid sequence: CASSRDRAGEQYF.

The chain employs TRBV11-2 and TRBJ1-1; the D gene is possibly TRBD1 (5 bases). The V gene's germline CDR1 is SGHAT and CDR2 FQNNGV. The CDR3 covers 14 residues. V was clipped by 5 bases and J by 1 base, with 11 bases between them. The CDR3 nucleotides read TGTGCCAGCAGCCAGGGAGGGGAGAACACTGAAGCTTTCTTT. This translates into CASSQGGENTEAFF.

The rearrangement links TRBV27 to TRBJ1-3, with D possibly TRBD1 on 5 matching bases. The germline CDR1 and CDR2 sequences are MNHEY and SMNVEV (reference sequence). The CDR3 has 15 amino acids. The V and J ends lost 5 bases and 0 bases respectively, with 11 bases between them. The CDR3, as DNA: TGTGCCAGCAGTCCGGACGGGGGCTCTGGAAACACCATATATTTT. It encodes CASSPDGGSGNTIYF.

V is TRBV11-2 and J is TRBJ1-2; D not certain. Trimming pared 1 base from V and 7 bases from J, leaving 7 bases between. The germline gives CDR1 SGHAT, CDR2 FQNNGV. The CDR3 extends over 12 amino acids. The CDR3 DNA follows: TGTGCCAGCAGCTTAGTCCCGGGTGGCTACACCTTC. Translated, it gives CASSLVPGGYTF. The full variable domain, rest sourced from reference TRBV11-2 and TRBJ1-2, is EAGVAQSPRYKIIEKRQSVAFWCNPISGHATLYWYQQILGQGPKLLIQFQNNGVVDDSQLPKDRFSAERLKGVDSTLKIQPAKLEDSAVYLCASSLVPGGYTFGSGTRLTVV.

The J gene is TRBJ1-1, the V gene TRBV7-6, with 10 positions matching TRBD1. The junction had 10 bases not matched to a gene; V was cut back by 5 bases and J by 10 bases. CDR1 SGHVS and CDR2 FNYEAQ come from the germline V gene. The CDR3 is 14 amino acids. Here the CDR3 reads CASSLGDRGFLAFF. CDR3 nucleotides: TGTGCCAGCAGCCTAGGGGACAGGGGTTTTCTAGCTTTCTTT.

The rearrangement links TRBV28 to TRBJ1-2, with D unclear. Germline loops: CDR1 MDHEN, CDR2 SYDVKM. V lost 5 bases and J lost 8, with 9 bases in between. CDR3 length: 11 amino acids. Here the CDR3 reads CASSPRGGYTF. In nucleotides, the CDR3 is TGTGCCAGCAGTCCCCGCGGGGGCTACACCTTC.

The chain uses TRBV2 and TRBJ2-1; TRBD2 is a possible D gene (6 bases). This CDR3 has 13 amino acids. The V and J ends lost 7 bases and 6 bases respectively, with 13 bases between them. Germline lookup yields CDR1 SNHLY and CDR2 FYNNEI. CDR3 in amino acids: CASKRTGGNEQFF. For the CDR3, the DNA is TGTGCCAGCAAACGAACCGGGGGCAATGAGCAGTTCTTC.

This rearrangement joins TRBV28 to TRBJ1-2; 10 bases are a match to TRBD1. The J segment lost 8 bases and the V segment lost 0 bases, leaving 3 bases of the junction unmatched. The germline V gene encodes CDR1 MDHEN and CDR2 SYDVKM. The CDR3 spans 14 residues. Written as DNA, the CDR3 is TGTGCCAGCAGTTTATGGACAGGGGGCGAAGGCTACACCTTC. Amino acids: CASSLWTGGEGYTF.

The chain recombines TRBV28 with TRBJ1-2, with TRBD1 matching 8 bases. J lost 7 bases, V lost 5 bases, and 12 bases had no gene match. Germline V gene lookup returns CDR1 MDHEN and CDR2 SYDVKM. This CDR3 region has 15 residues. The CDR3 nucleotides read TGTGCCAGCAGTCGCCGGGACAGGAAGGGGGTTGGCTACACCTTC. Protein sequence: CASSRRDRKGVGYTF.

This clone was seen a single time. This specimen includes other DNA sequences encoding the same CDR3. The V gene is TRBV9, the J gene TRBJ2-7; possibly TRBD1 for D (6 bases). CDR3 length: 14 residues. V was pared by 0 bases and J by 3 bases, with 10 bases between. Per germline, CDR1 SGDLS and CDR2 YYNGEE. The DNA of the CDR3 is TGTGCCAGCAGCGTAGGTCAGGGGAACTACGAGCAGTACTTC. Its protein product is CASSVGQGNYEQYF.

This clone was found many times. J is TRBJ2-1 and V is TRBV3-1 (or the pseudogene TRBV3-2); 12 nucleotides line up with TRBD2. Trimming at V came to 1 base and at J to 9 bases, leaving 4 bases not matched to a gene. The V gene's germline CDR1 is LGHDT and CDR2 YNNKEL (reference sequence). The CDR3 length is 15 residues. The CDR3 sequence: CASSQGLAGAPEQFF. The DNA for the CDR3 is TGTGCCAGCAGCCAAGGACTAGCGGGAGCTCCTGAGCAGTTCTTC.

The genes are TRBV2 and TRBJ2-2; TRBD2 matches 15 bases. Germline CDR1 is SNHLY and CDR2 is FYNNEI. The CDR3 sequence is 20 residues long. The V and J ends lost 6 bases and 3 bases, in that order; junction bases with no gene match: 14. CDR3 protein: CASSRPIPGLAGGHTGELFF. CDR3 coding DNA: TGTGCCAGCAGCCGCCCCATTCCGGGACTAGCGGGAGGACACACCGGGGAGCTGTTTTTT.

This clone was picked up one time. This chain joins TRBV2 and TRBJ2-7; TRBD2 aligns across 8 bases. The CDR3 extends over 13 amino acids. Germline trimming cut 6 bases from V and 7 bases from J; bases unmatched to any gene: 8. Per germline, CDR1 SNHLY and CDR2 FYNNEI. CDR3 loop: CASRGLGLGEQYF. DNA of the CDR3: TGTGCCAGCAGGGGACTAGGTTTGGGAGAGCAGTACTTC. Full variable domain (rest looked up from reference TRBV2 and TRBJ2-7): EPEVTQTPSHQVTQMGQEVILRCVPISNHLYFYWYRQILGQKVEFLVSFYNNEISEKSEIFDDQFSVERPDGSNFTLKIRSTKLEDSAMYFCASRGLGLGEQYFGPGTRLTVT.

The chain has TRBV9 and TRBJ1-3; D call uncertain. Trimming shortened V by 0 bases and J by 0 bases, and 13 bases separated the two germline ends. Per germline, CDR1 SGDLS and CDR2 YYNGEE. CDR3 size: 17 residues. The CDR3 loop is CASSVAPTAGSGNTIYF. The CDR3 DNA follows: TGTGCCAGCAGCGTAGCCCCAACAGCCGGCTCTGGAAACACCATATATTTT.